This record covers a single T cell receptor (beta chain). This sample was taken from a study of blood T cell repertoires in COVID-19. Turning to the study itself: In each case, the material was cDNA or gDNA derived from T cells, B-cell-depleted T cells, or PBMCs.

Per germline, CDR1 SGHTA and CDR2 FQGNSA. The CDR3 sequence is 15 residues long. V gave up 3 bases and J gave up 3 bases; unmatched junction bases: 2. Clones were sequenced by immunoSEQ multiplex PCR, and TCRdb holds only the in-frame ones, with some missing. The profile shows roughly 250,000 clones, roughly 82% of them singletons. The sequence derives from a woman aged 70-85 years with acute or convalescent COVID-19. Sample: peripheral blood. This rearrangement joins TRBV7-2 to TRBJ2-1; the match to TRBD1 covers 10 bases. CDR3 region: CASSLGQGIYNEQFF. CDR3 sequence (DNA): TGTGCCAGCAGCTTGGGACAGGGGATCTACAATGAGCAGTTCTTC.